The next 21 T cell receptor beta chains were all read from a single sample in a study of OX40 agonist ivuxolimab in advanced cancers. Clones were sequenced by immunoSEQ multiplex PCR, and TCRdb holds only the in-frame ones, with some missing. The repertoire includes 40,000 to 45,000 clones, about 87% of them detected once, and about 5.5% sits in the top ten. Here the sequenced sample was CD4+ or CD8+ T cells sorted from blood, taken in a trial of the OX40 agonist ivuxolimab. These receptors originate from an adult with an advanced solid tumor such as melanoma, head and neck, liver or kidney cancer.

The CDR3 nucleotides are TGTGCCAGCGGACGACCCGTGCTTAGGGAGCTGTTTTTT. Translating it yields CASGRPVLRELFF. This chain uses TRBV2 with TRBJ2-2; D is uncertain. The germline V gene encodes CDR1 SNHLY and CDR2 FYNNEI. Trimming removed 8 bases from V and 9 bases from J, with 16 bases in between. The CDR3 is made up of 13 amino acids.

This sequence joins TRBV9 and TRBJ2-1; no clear D. Trimming removed 1 base from V and 8 bases from J, with 13 bases in between. Germline V gene data show CDR1 as SGDLS and CDR2 as YYNGEE. CDR3 length equals 14 residues. The CDR3 nucleotides are TGTGCCAGCAGCGTATCGGACCTCCCCGATGAGCAGTTCTTC. This encodes CASSVSDLPDEQFF.

This sequence joins TRBV19 and TRBJ2-7; the match to TRBD1 covers 11 bases. V shed 10 bases, J shed 6 bases, and the junction held 8 bases outside the gene matches. The CDR3 spans 13 residues. Germline V gene sequence: CDR1 LNHDA, CDR2 SQIVND (reference sequence). This chain's CDR3 is CATKPGTGGEQYF. In DNA form, the CDR3 reads TGTGCCACCAAACCGGGGACAGGGGGCGAGCAGTACTTC.

The V call is TRBV6-5, the J call TRBJ1-2; 8 bases fit TRBD1. Germline CDR1 reads MNHEY; CDR2 reads SVGAGI. The CDR3 has 15 residues. Trimming at V came to 10 bases and at J to 0 bases, leaving 10 bases not matched to a gene. The CDR3 region is CATRLGQVSNYGYTF. CDR3 nucleotides: TGTGCCACCAGGCTGGGACAGGTCTCTAACTATGGCTACACCTTC.

CDR3 sequence reads: CASSLTQGVYEQYF. CDR3 coding DNA: TGTGCCAGCAGCTTAACTCAGGGGGTGTACGAGCAGTACTTC. The genes are TRBV7-6 and TRBJ2-7; 7 positions match TRBD1. Germline V gene data show CDR1 as SGHVS and CDR2 as FNYEAQ. The length of the CDR3 is 14 residues. V lost 2 bases to trimming and J lost 4 bases; unmatched junction nucleotides: 5. Using reference TRBV7-6 and TRBJ2-7 for the parts outside the CDR3, the full variable domain is GAGVSQSPRYKVTKRGQDVALRCDPISGHVSLYWYRQALGQGPEFLTYFNYEAQQDKSGLPNDRFSAERPEGSISTLTIQRTEQRDSAMYRCASSLTQGVYEQYFGPGTRLTVT.

This clone is a singleton in its sample. The chain couples TRBV28 to TRBJ2-7; 9 nucleotides align to TRBD1. The ends lost 4 bases at V and 7 bases at J; junction bases unmatched: 8. The length of the CDR3 is 14 residues. The V gene's germline CDR1 is MDHEN and CDR2 SYDVKM. CDR3 loop: CASSSPDRGGEQYF. CDR3 nucleotide sequence: TGTGCCAGCAGTTCACCCGACAGGGGGGGTGAGCAGTACTTC.

The chain links TRBV2 to TRBJ1-6, with 9 bases lining up with TRBD1. The CDR3 is 14 amino acids. The germline V gene has CDR1 SNHLY and CDR2 FYNNEI. The V gene end was trimmed by 8 bases and the J gene end by 6 bases; junction bases not matched to a gene: 5. DNA for the CDR3: TGTGCCAGCGCCCGGACAGGGGTTAATTCACCCCTCCACTTT. This encodes CASARTGVNSPLHF.

The gene calls are TRBV28 and TRBJ2-2, with unresolved D. Germline loops: CDR1 MDHEN, CDR2 SYDVKM. Trimming shortened V by 3 bases and J by 6 bases, and 2 bases separated the two germline ends. This CDR3 is 11 amino acids long. The CDR3 is CASSFAGELFF. CDR3 coding DNA: TGTGCCAGCAGTTTCGCCGGGGAGCTGTTTTTT.

The chain combines TRBV5-1 with TRBJ2-3; 10 bases line up with TRBD2. Per the germline V gene, CDR1 is SGHRS and CDR2 is YFSETQ. CDR3 length: 17 amino acids. Trimming took 4 bases from V and 0 from J; bases not matched to a gene: 8. CDR3 protein: CASSIPTSGSSTDTQYF. In DNA form, the CDR3 reads TGCGCCAGCAGCATCCCGACTAGCGGGTCTAGCACAGATACGCAGTATTTT.

The rearrangement links TRBV30 to TRBJ1-5, with 9 bases that match TRBD1. The CDR3 is made up of 14 amino acids. Germline V gene data show CDR1 as GTSNPN and CDR2 as SVGIG (reference sequence). Unmatched junction bases numbered 2, after V lost 1 base and J lost 4 bases. The CDR3 here is CAWSGDRGNQPQHF. CDR3 in DNA: TGTGCCTGGAGTGGAGACAGGGGGAATCAGCCCCAGCATTTT.

The chain employs TRBV5-1 and TRBJ2-7, with TRBD2 matching 11 bases. V shed 3 bases, J shed 6 bases, and the junction held 2 bases outside the gene matches. The CDR3 runs to 13 residues. Germline V gene lookup returns CDR1 SGHRS and CDR2 YFSETQ. This CDR3 reads CASSYTSGSEQYF. As DNA, the CDR3 is TGCGCCAGCAGCTACACTAGCGGGAGCGAGCAGTACTTC.

V and J are TRBV7-2 and TRBJ2-1; 12 nucleotides line up with TRBD2. From germline, CDR1 is SGHTA and CDR2 FQGNSA. V dropped 5 bases and J dropped 0; count of bases not matched to a gene: 2. The CDR3 loop spans 16 amino acids. The CDR3 loop reads CASSPTSGSSYNEQFF. As DNA, the CDR3 is TGTGCCAGCAGCCCGACTAGCGGGAGCTCCTACAATGAGCAGTTCTTC.

In this sample, this clone turned up a few times. The chain links TRBV10-3 to TRBJ1-1; no clear D gene. Germline assignment: CDR1 ENHRY and CDR2 SYGVKD. This CDR3 spans 10 amino acids. V was trimmed by 7 bases and J by 3 bases, leaving 3 bases between them. The CDR3 loop reads CAINHTEAFF. For the CDR3, the DNA is TGTGCCATCAACCACACTGAAGCTTTCTTT.

This sequence joins TRBV28 and TRBJ2-7; TRBD1 matches at 7 bases. With V trimmed by 8 bases and J by 3 bases, 10 bases remained unmatched. Germline CDR1 reads MDHEN; CDR2 reads SYDVKM. This CDR3 spans 14 amino acids. In DNA form, the CDR3 reads TGTGCCAGCCGACGACAGGGTTCCTTCTACGAGCAGTACTTC. It yields the protein CASRRQGSFYEQYF.

The V gene is TRBV19, the J gene TRBJ1-2; D call uncertain. Between the trimmed V and J ends, which lost 7 bases and 1 base, there was a span of 16 bases. The germline V gene encodes CDR1 LNHDA and CDR2 SQIVND (reference sequence). The CDR3 extends over 15 amino acids. This CDR3 is CASKRNPLFNYGYTF. CDR3 in DNA: TGTGCCAGTAAACGGAATCCCCTCTTTAACTATGGCTACACCTTC.

The chain joins TRBV5-8 to TRBJ2-5, with 13 nucleotides matching TRBD2. The V segment lost 4 bases and the J segment 1 base; nucleotides outside the gene matches: 7. The germline V gene encodes CDR1 SGHTS and CDR2 YDEGEE. The CDR3 length is 17 residues. CDR3 protein: CASSRGLAGASQETQYF. Written as DNA, the CDR3 is TGTGCCAGCAGCCGTGGACTAGCGGGAGCCTCCCAAGAGACCCAGTACTTC.

This chain joins TRBV6-6 and TRBJ1-3; tentatively, D is TRBD1 (5 bases). CDR3 length equals 15 residues. From germline, CDR1 is MNHNY and CDR2 SVGAGI (reference sequence). V was cut by 8 bases and J by 2 bases, with 16 bases left in between. CDR3 protein: CASGPPGGTGNTIYF. The CDR3 region has the DNA TGTGCCAGCGGACCCCCCGGGGGAACTGGAAACACCATATATTTT.

Comments on this clone: One end of the junction fails to match germline, which may point to a read error. The rearrangement links TRBV19 to TRBJ1-5; D might be TRBD1 (5 bases). Germline lookup yields CDR1 LNHDA and CDR2 SQIVND (reference sequence). The CDR3 is 17 residues long. CDR3 in DNA: TGTGCCAGTAGTCTAGACGGGGGAAGGGGCGGCAATCAGCCCCAGCATTTT. It encodes CASSLDGGRGGNQPQHF.

In its sample, this clone was seen once. This sequence joins TRBV5-6 and TRBJ1-2; D is ambiguous. The germline V and J ends were trimmed by 5 bases and 3 bases, with 11 bases remaining between them. The length of the CDR3 is 13 residues. Germline lookup yields CDR1 SGHDT and CDR2 YYEEEE. CDR3 region: CASRENRDYGYTF. DNA of the CDR3: TGTGCCAGCAGGGAAAATAGGGACTATGGCTACACCTTC.

The chain employs TRBV6-1 and TRBJ1-2, with D possibly being TRBD1 (5 bases). CDR1 is MNHNS and CDR2 is SASEGT in the germline V gene. The CDR3 has 14 amino acids. V lost 4 bases, J lost 0 bases, and 9 bases lay in between. The CDR3 sequence is CASSAGQTNYGYTF. CDR3 nucleotide sequence: TGTGCCAGCAGTGCGGGGCAAACTAACTATGGCTACACCTTC.

This clone was observed a handful of times. This chain joins TRBV14 and TRBJ2-1; D unresolved. V was shortened by 5 bases and J by 3 bases, with 8 bases between the two germline ends. Germline values: CDR1 SGHDN, CDR2 FVKESK. This CDR3 has 13 residues. The CDR3 DNA is TGTGCCAGCAGCTTCGACTTCTACAATGAGCAGTTCTTC. This codes for CASSFDFYNEQFF.